This TCR beta chain was sequenced during a study of CD8 T cells in Susac syndrome. Germline CDR1 and CDR2: SQVTM and ANQGSEA. The CDR3 is made up of 17 amino acids. V lost 6 bases and J lost 0; bases outside the gene matches: 13. With random hexamers, about 0.5 to 1 ug RNA was reverse transcribed. It was immunoSEQ multiplex PCR that amplified TCR beta CDR3 across 54 Vbeta and 13 Jbeta. TCRdb re-derived calls from the immunoSEQ multiplex PCR reads in MiXCR, one entry per CDR3 protein. Of about 120,000 distinct CDR3 sequences listed, about 90% were seen once; the top ten hold around 0.15%. Input material: CD4+ T cells from PBMCs. The chain joins TRBV29-1 to TRBJ2-1; 8 nucleotides line up with TRBD2. This receptor was identified in a human donor in good health. CDR3 bases: TGCAGCGTGGGGCCGGCTAGCGGGCATAGCTCCTACAATGAGCAGTTCTTC. Its protein is CSVGPASGHSSYNEQFF.